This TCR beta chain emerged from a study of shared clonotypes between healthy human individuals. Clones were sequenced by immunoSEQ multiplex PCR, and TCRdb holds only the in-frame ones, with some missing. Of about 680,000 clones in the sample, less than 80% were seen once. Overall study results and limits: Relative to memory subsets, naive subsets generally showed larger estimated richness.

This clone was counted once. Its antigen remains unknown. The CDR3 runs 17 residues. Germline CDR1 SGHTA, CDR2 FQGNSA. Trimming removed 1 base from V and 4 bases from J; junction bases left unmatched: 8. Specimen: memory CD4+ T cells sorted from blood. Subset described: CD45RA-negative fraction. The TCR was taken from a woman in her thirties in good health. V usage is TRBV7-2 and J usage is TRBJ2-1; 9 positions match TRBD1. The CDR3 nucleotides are TGTGCCAGCAGCTTAGGGACAGGGGAAGTCGTTTACAATGAGCAGTTCTTC. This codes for CASSLGTGEVVYNEQFF.